A single sample is the source of the 31 T cell receptor beta chains below, sequenced in a study of PD-1 blockade in mismatch repair-deficient tumors. The method was immunoSEQ multiplex PCR; TCRdb's version includes in-frame clones alone and lacks a portion of them. The sample consists of tens of thousands of clones, approximately 81% of them appearing once. The starting material was peripheral blood, obtained 44 weeks after starting pembrolizumab. These TCRs come from an adult with mismatch repair-deficient cancer.

The chain has TRBV4-3 and TRBJ1-2; 11 bases fit TRBD1. Germline CDR1 reads LGHNA; CDR2 reads YSLEER. The CDR3 length is 15 residues. The V segment lost 2 bases and the J segment 2 bases; nucleotides outside the gene matches: 1. This CDR3 is CASSQRDRGNYGYTF. DNA for the CDR3: TGCGCCAGCAGCCAAAGGGACAGGGGGAACTATGGCTACACCTTC.

The chain couples TRBV15 to TRBJ2-2; D is perhaps TRBD2 (6 bases). The CDR3 totals 16 residues. The germline V gene encodes CDR1 LNHNV and CDR2 YYDKDF (reference sequence). The V gene lost 0 bases and the J gene lost 7 bases, with 15 bases spanning the gap. The CDR3 DNA sequence: TGTGCCACCAGCAGAGATGTGGAGTGGGGGGACGGGGAGCTGTTTTTT. Protein sequence: CATSRDVEWGDGELFF. Filled out from reference TRBV15 and TRBJ2-2, the complete variable domain reads DAMVIQNPRYQVTQFGKPVTLSCSQTLNHNVMYWYQQKSSQAPKLLFHYYDKDFNNEADTPDNFQSRRPNTSFCFLDIRSPGLGDTAMYLCATSRDVEWGDGELFFGEGSRLTVL.

This chain connects TRBV19 to TRBJ1-1; no clear D gene. The germline V gene encodes CDR1 LNHDA and CDR2 SQIVND (reference sequence). The V and J ends lost 4 bases and 0 bases respectively, with 9 bases between them. This CDR3 has 14 residues. The CDR3: CASSTWTVNTEAFF. In DNA, the CDR3 is TGTGCCAGTAGTACCTGGACGGTGAACACTGAAGCTTTCTTT.

The chain recombines TRBV12-5 with TRBJ2-7; 7 positions agree with TRBD1. V lost 1 base to trimming and J lost 3 bases; unmatched junction nucleotides: 12. This CDR3 comprises 17 residues. Germline loops: CDR1 LGHNT, CDR2 FRNRAP. The CDR3 DNA reads TGTGCTAGTGGTTTGGCCGCTTACGGGACAGAAAACTACGAGCAGTACTTC. It is translated as CASGLAAYGTENYEQYF. The full variable domain, with the rest looked up from reference TRBV12-5 and TRBJ2-7, is DARVTQTPRHKVTEMGQEVTMRCQPILGHNTVFWYRQTMMQGLELLAYFRNRAPLDDSGMPKDRFSAEMPDATLATLKIQPSEPRDSAVYFCASGLAAYGTENYEQYFGPGTRLTVT.

Notes on this clone: Other nucleotide sequences from this sample produce the same CDR3. V is TRBV30 and J is TRBJ1-1, with D perhaps TRBD1 (6 bases). This CDR3 is built from 14 residues. Per germline, CDR1 GTSNPN and CDR2 SVGIG (reference sequence). V dropped 3 bases and J dropped 5 bases, with 16 bases sitting between them. CDR3 residues: CAWRLGGGRTEAFF. The DNA of the CDR3 is TGTGCCTGGAGATTAGGGGGGGGAAGGACTGAAGCTTTCTTT.

This sequence joins TRBV7-2 and TRBJ2-5, with D perhaps TRBD2 (6 bases). Trimming stripped 2 bases from V and 5 bases from J, with 15 bases between. Germline CDR1 is SGHTA and CDR2 is FQGNSA. The CDR3 contains 15 residues. The CDR3 spells CASSLWERAGETQYF. In DNA form, the CDR3 reads TGTGCCAGCAGCTTATGGGAGCGGGCGGGTGAGACCCAGTACTTC.

The chain recombines TRBV12-5 with TRBJ1-3; D is unclear. CDR1 and CDR2 (germline): LGHNT, FRNRAP. The CDR3 runs 15 residues. V was cut by 6 bases and J by 0 bases, with 12 bases left in between. CDR3 coding DNA: TGTGCTAGTGGCCGTGTCTCGAGCTCTGGAAACACCATATATTTT. It specifies CASGRVSSSGNTIYF. Together with reference TRBV12-5 and TRBJ1-3, the CDR3 gives the full variable domain: DARVTQTPRHKVTEMGQEVTMRCQPILGHNTVFWYRQTMMQGLELLAYFRNRAPLDDSGMPKDRFSAEMPDATLATLKIQPSEPRDSAVYFCASGRVSSSGNTIYFGEGSWLTVV.

The rearrangement links TRBV5-8 to TRBJ2-2; 11 bases line up with TRBD2. In germline, CDR1 is SGHTS, CDR2 YDEGEE. Trimming at V came to 4 bases and at J to 3 bases, leaving 5 bases not matched to a gene. The CDR3 contains 16 residues. CDR3 sequence: CASSLSGRVDTGELFF. The CDR3 nucleotides read TGTGCCAGCAGCCTTAGCGGGAGGGTGGACACCGGGGAGCTGTTTTTT.

The chain recombines TRBV28 with TRBJ2-1, with D tentatively TRBD2 (5 bases). The CDR3 is 16 amino acids. V shed 1 base and J shed 0 bases, with 10 bases lying between them. CDR1 MDHEN and CDR2 SYDVKM come from the germline V gene. The CDR3: CASSLFRGRSYNEQFF. CDR3 sequence (DNA): TGTGCCAGCAGTTTATTCCGCGGGCGCTCCTACAATGAGCAGTTCTTC.

The V call is TRBV7-9, the J call TRBJ2-3; 12 bases are shared with TRBD2. Per germline, CDR1 SEHNR and CDR2 FQNEAQ (reference sequence). This CDR3 is built from 18 residues. J lost 3 bases, V lost 5 bases, and 12 bases had no gene match. CDR3 sequence: CASSTTRRLAGATDTQYF. For the CDR3, the DNA is TGTGCCAGCAGCACCACTCGGCGACTAGCGGGAGCGACAGATACGCAGTATTTT. Variable domain in full (rest from reference TRBV7-9 and TRBJ2-3): DTGVSQNPRHKITKRGQNVTFRCDPISEHNRLYWYRQTLGQGPEFLTYFQNEAQLEKSRLLSDRFSAERPKGSFSTLEIQRTEQGDSAMYLCASSTTRRLAGATDTQYFGPGTRLTVL.

The rearrangement uses TRBV10-2 and TRBJ1-1; no firm D call. The germline gives CDR1 WSHSY, CDR2 SAAADI. Trimming left V 6 bases short and J 1 base short, with 15 bases between. CDR3 size: 15 residues. CDR3 DNA: TGCGCCAGCAGCCCTATGATGGCAGGGAACACTGAAGCTTTCTTT. Its protein is CASSPMMAGNTEAFF.

The gene calls are TRBV9 and TRBJ1-2; possible D gene TRBD1, 6 bases. The CDR3 has 14 residues. The V end lost 0 bases, the J end lost 10 bases, and 16 bases lay between the germline ends. Germline CDR1 SGDLS, CDR2 YYNGEE. The CDR3: CASSVDLNREAYTF. For the CDR3, the DNA is TGTGCCAGCAGCGTAGATTTAAACAGGGAGGCCTACACCTTC. The variable domain in full, completed from reference TRBV9 and TRBJ1-2, reads DSGVTQTPKHLITATGQRVTLRCSPRSGDLSVYWYQQSLDQGLQFLIQYYNGEERAKGNILERFSAQQFPDLHSELNLSSLELGDSALYFCASSVDLNREAYTFGSGTRLTVV.

V and J are TRBV6-6 and TRBJ2-1; D uncertain. This CDR3 region has 11 residues. V lost 0 bases and J 8 bases, leaving 2 bases between the germline ends. CDR1 and CDR2 (germline): MNHNY, SVGAGI (reference sequence). The CDR3 region has the DNA TGTGCCAGCAGTTACTCCGATGAGCAGTTCTTC. Protein: CASSYSDEQFF.

The V and J genes are TRBV18 and TRBJ2-7, with 7 positions matching TRBD1. V shed 0 bases and J 3 bases; nucleotides not matched to a gene: 11. The CDR3 runs 17 residues. Germline V gene data show CDR1 as KGHSH and CDR2 as LQKENI. The CDR3 protein is CASSPPPDRVGHYEQYF. CDR3 coding DNA: TGTGCCAGCTCACCACCTCCCGACAGGGTGGGTCACTACGAGCAGTACTTC. Drawing the rest from reference TRBV18 and TRBJ2-7, the complete variable domain is NAGVMQNPRHLVRRRGQEARLRCSPMKGHSHVYWYRQLPEEGLKFMVYLQKENIIDESGMPKERFSAEFPKEGPSILRIQQVVRGDSAAYFCASSPPPDRVGHYEQYFGPGTRLTVT.

This sequence joins TRBV4-1 and TRBJ2-1; 14 positions agree with TRBD2. CDR3 size: 18 residues. CDR1 is MGHRA, CDR2 YSYEKL, per germline. J lost 7 bases, V lost 1 base, and 9 bases had no gene match. Written as DNA, the CDR3 is TGCGCCAGCAGCCAAGTCGACCTTGGACTAGCGGGGGGAAATGAGCAGTTCTTC. Protein: CASSQVDLGLAGGNEQFF.

J is TRBJ2-3 and V is TRBV27; TRBD1 matches 9 bases. V was clipped by 1 base and J by 4 bases; unmatched bases: 21. There are 21 residues in the CDR3. Germline values: CDR1 MNHEY, CDR2 SMNVEV (reference sequence). CDR3 residues: CASSLYSTPDLNRGQADTQYF. The DNA for the CDR3 is TGTGCCAGCAGTTTATACTCCACCCCCGATTTAAACAGGGGGCAAGCAGATACGCAGTATTTT.

As concerns this clone: This sample also contains other DNA sequences that code for the same CDR3. The chain employs TRBV11-2 and TRBJ2-7, with D unresolved. V was shortened by 1 base and J by 0 bases, with 4 bases between the two germline ends. Germline V gives CDR1 SGHAT, CDR2 FQNNGV. The CDR3 runs to 13 residues. The CDR3 DNA sequence: TGTGCCAGCAGCTTAGCGGGCTCCTACGAGCAGTACTTC. Translation gives CASSLAGSYEQYF.

V usage is TRBV11-1 and J usage is TRBJ2-1, with 7 bases identical to TRBD2. CDR1 is SGHAT and CDR2 is FQDESV in the germline V gene (reference sequence). J was trimmed by 2 bases and V by 3 bases; bases with no gene match: 7. There are 16 residues in the CDR3. This CDR3 reads CASSFALAIPYNEQFF. The CDR3 DNA is TGTGCCAGCAGCTTCGCACTAGCGATCCCCTACAATGAGCAGTTCTTC.

This sequence joins TRBV5-1 and TRBJ1-1, with a weak D call TRBD1 (5 bases). The CDR3 has 15 amino acids. V was trimmed by 1 base and J by 0 bases, leaving 10 bases between them. From germline, CDR1 is SGHRS and CDR2 YFSETQ. For the CDR3, the DNA is TGCGCCAGCAGCTTGATCGGGGCGGTGAACACTGAAGCTTTCTTT. Translated: CASSLIGAVNTEAFF. The full variable domain, in which reference TRBV5-1 and TRBJ1-1 provide the parts outside the CDR3, is KAGVTQTPRYLIKTRGQQVTLSCSPISGHRSVSWYQQTPGQGLQFLFEYFSETQRNKGNFPGRFSGRQFSNSRSEMNVSTLELGDSALYLCASSLIGAVNTEAFFGQGTRLTVV.

To note about this clone: The junction departs from germline at one end; a sequencing error may be responsible. V usage is TRBV7-7 and J usage is TRBJ2-2, with D uncertain. This CDR3 is built from 13 residues. Per the germline V gene, CDR1 is SSHAT and CDR2 is FNYEAQ (reference sequence). The CDR3: CASSLTRAGELFF. In DNA, the CDR3 is TGTGCTAGCAGCCTCACCCGGGCCGGGGAGCTGTTTTTT.

The J gene is TRBJ1-2, the V gene TRBV7-9; D gene uncertain. The CDR3 has 12 residues. The V end lost 5 bases, the J end lost 7 bases, and 11 bases lay between the germline ends. Germline-derived CDR1 and CDR2 are SEHNR and FQNEAQ (reference sequence). CDR3 sequence: CASSPASAGYTF. In DNA form, the CDR3 reads TGTGCCAGCAGCCCTGCGTCGGCTGGCTACACCTTC.

The chain couples TRBV2 to TRBJ2-1, with 7 bases fitting TRBD2. Germline V gene sequence: CDR1 SNHLY, CDR2 FYNNEI. The V segment lost 7 bases and the J segment 6 bases; nucleotides outside the gene matches: 9. CDR3 length: 14 residues. The CDR3 region is CASTLAEWANEQFF. In DNA, the CDR3 is TGTGCCAGCACCCTAGCGGAATGGGCCAATGAGCAGTTCTTC.

This clone was seen more than once but under ten times. The chain links TRBV2 to TRBJ1-1; D gene unclear. There are 13 residues in the CDR3. Germline CDR1 is SNHLY and CDR2 is FYNNEI. Trimming cost V 6 bases and J 4 bases, with 12 bases left between them. CDR3 bases: TGTGCCAGCAGGACCCCGTACTTCACTGAAGCTTTCTTT. Its protein is CASRTPYFTEAFF.

V is TRBV6-1 and J is TRBJ2-1, with a tentative D call TRBD1 (6 bases). V was shortened by 3 bases and J by 4 bases, with 7 bases between the two germline ends. The CDR3 contains 13 residues. CDR1 and CDR2 from the germline V gene are MNHNS and SASEGT. The CDR3 region is CASSDRGYNEQFF. The CDR3, as DNA: TGTGCCAGCAGTGACAGGGGATACAATGAGCAGTTCTTC.

This sequence joins TRBV2 and TRBJ2-3; 9 bases are a match to TRBD2. The CDR3 spans 14 residues. The ends lost 8 bases at V and 1 base at J; junction bases unmatched: 4. Per germline, CDR1 SNHLY and CDR2 FYNNEI. The CDR3 sequence: CASGQREGTDTQYF. In DNA, the CDR3 is TGTGCCAGCGGGCAGCGGGAGGGCACAGATACGCAGTATTTT. Based on the CDR3 plus reference TRBV2 and TRBJ2-3, the full variable domain is EPEVTQTPSHQVTQMGQEVILRCVPISNHLYFYWYRQILGQKVEFLVSFYNNEISEKSEIFDDQFSVERPDGSNFTLKIRSTKLEDSAMYFCASGQREGTDTQYFGPGTRLTVL.

This chain joins TRBV29-1 and TRBJ2-3; the D gene is possibly TRBD2 (6 bases). Trimming removed 4 bases from V and 3 bases from J, with 14 bases in between. Germline CDR1 reads SQVTM; CDR2 reads ANQGSEA. The CDR3 sequence is 14 residues long. CDR3 amino acids: CSVVGGRGTDTQYF. Written as DNA, the CDR3 is TGCAGCGTTGTCGGCGGGCGGGGTACAGATACGCAGTATTTT.

This chain joins TRBV27 and TRBJ1-2, with D unclear. With 4 bases removed from V and 0 bases from J, the gap between germline ends came to 9 bases. CDR3 length equals 14 residues. Germline V lookup: CDR1 MNHEY, CDR2 SMNVEV (reference sequence). CDR3 residues: CASSSLRANYGYTF. CDR3 DNA: TGTGCCAGCAGTTCCCTTAGAGCTAACTATGGCTACACCTTC.

This clone appeared a few times. The rearrangement links TRBV7-2 to TRBJ1-2, with a weak D call TRBD1 (5 bases). This CDR3 is 13 amino acids long. Trimming took 6 bases from V and 10 from J, leaving 18 bases between them. The V gene's germline CDR1 is SGHTA and CDR2 FQGNSA. This chain's CDR3 is CASSAGTGSPYTF. CDR3 nucleotide sequence: TGTGCCAGCAGTGCCGGGACTGGGTCTCCCTACACCTTC.

The rearrangement links TRBV28 to TRBJ1-2; D gene unclear. CDR3 length: 13 residues. V gave up 6 bases and J gave up 2 bases, with 10 bases separating them. The germline V gene has CDR1 MDHEN and CDR2 SYDVKM. The CDR3 spells CASRVTGNYGYTF. The CDR3 nucleotides read TGTGCCAGCAGAGTTACGGGGAACTATGGCTACACCTTC.

The chain links TRBV7-2 to TRBJ1-5; tentatively, D is TRBD1 (5 bases). Per germline, CDR1 SGHTA and CDR2 FQGNSA. The CDR3 runs 12 residues. Trimming stripped 8 bases from V and 9 bases from J, with 14 bases between. DNA of the CDR3: TGTGCCAGCTCGGGGGAGGTAGGGCCCCAGCATTTT. Translation gives CASSGEVGPQHF.

The rearrangement joins TRBV5-1 to TRBJ2-7; 8 nucleotides line up with TRBD1. CDR1 and CDR2 from the germline V gene are SGHRS and YFSETQ. The trim removed 4 bases at V and 2 bases at J, leaving 14 bases unmatched. The CDR3 spans 17 residues. The CDR3 region is CASSLATGAIKTYEQYF. As DNA, the CDR3 is TGCGCCAGCAGCCTTGCGACAGGGGCGATCAAAACCTACGAGCAGTACTTC. The variable domain in full, completed from reference TRBV5-1 and TRBJ2-7, reads KAGVTQTPRYLIKTRGQQVTLSCSPISGHRSVSWYQQTPGQGLQFLFEYFSETQRNKGNFPGRFSGRQFSNSRSEMNVSTLELGDSALYLCASSLATGAIKTYEQYFGPGTRLTVT.